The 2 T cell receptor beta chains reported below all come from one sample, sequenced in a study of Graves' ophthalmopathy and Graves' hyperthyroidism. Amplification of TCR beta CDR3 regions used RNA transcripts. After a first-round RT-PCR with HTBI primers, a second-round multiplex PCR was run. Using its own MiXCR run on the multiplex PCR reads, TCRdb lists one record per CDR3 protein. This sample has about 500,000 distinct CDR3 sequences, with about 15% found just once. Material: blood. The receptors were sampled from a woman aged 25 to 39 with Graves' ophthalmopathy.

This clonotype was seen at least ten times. The CDR3 reads CASSPQGQSGYTF. The CDR3 DNA sequence: TGTGCCAGCAGCCCCCAGGGGCAGTCTGGCTACACCTTC. V is TRBV7-8 and J is TRBJ1-2, with a possible D match to TRBD1 (6 bases). Trimming stripped 5 bases from V and 7 bases from J, with 14 bases between. Per the germline V gene, CDR1 is SGHVS and CDR2 is FQNEAQ. The length of the CDR3 is 13 residues.

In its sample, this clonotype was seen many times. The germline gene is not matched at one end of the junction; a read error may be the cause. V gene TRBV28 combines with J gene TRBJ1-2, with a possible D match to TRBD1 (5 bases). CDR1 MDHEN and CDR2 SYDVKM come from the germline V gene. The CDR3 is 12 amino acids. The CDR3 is CASSLGAGGAHF. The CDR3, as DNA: TGTGCCAGCAGTCTAGGGGCCGGCGGAGCCCACTTC.